This TCR beta chain came from a study of T cells after yellow fever vaccination. The study's findings and limits: Clonotypes shared by both compartments, CD4 and CD8, made up a small share. On re-exposure, the response was weaker but peaked faster, at day 5 versus 15.

The CDR3 runs to 15 residues. Germline V lookup: CDR1 SGHRS, CDR2 YFSETQ. Trimming removed 4 bases from V and 5 bases from J; junction bases left unmatched: 6. As TCR cDNA was made by 5'RACE template switching, a universal primer site and UMIs were added. TCRdb analysed the 5' RACE reads with MiXCR anew, one entry per CDR3 protein. The profile covers a few hundred thousand distinct CDR3 sequences, with 5.2% appearing a single time and roughly 3.4% taken by the ten largest. This clonotype was seen only a few times. Antigen unknown. This receptor was obtained from a man aged 18-30 years who received the YFV17D yellow fever vaccine. The V gene is TRBV5-1, the J gene TRBJ2-2; 9 bases match TRBD2. The input for sequencing was CD4+ T cells sorted from PBMCs, taken on the day of the yellow fever booster vaccination. CDR3 nucleotides: TGCGCCAGCAGCAAGCGGGGGGACAGTACCGGGGAGCTGTTTTTT. This translates into CASSKRGDSTGELFF.